The rows below give T cell receptor beta chains drawn from one sample of a study of blood T cell repertoires in COVID-19. This table comes from immunoSEQ multiplex PCR, and its TCRdb copy is limited to in-frame clones, with some not included. The sample contains 15,000 to 20,000 clones, around 92% of which appear only once. The sequenced material came from peripheral blood. Receptor source: a human donor in a cohort sampled during active COVID-19. The CDR3 runs from the conserved cysteine through the conserved F or W. A D gene is named only where the DNA matches it firmly. Clone size is shown for a subset of rows, as once, few, many or a class of expanded clone.

v_call: TRBV4-1; j_call: TRBJ2-5; d_call: TRBD2; clone_size: NA; cdr3_length: 15; cdr3_aa: CASSQGLAEQETQYF; cdr3_nt: TGCGCCAGCAGCCAAGGACTAGCGGAACAAGAGACCCAGTACTTC
v_call: TRBV27; j_call: TRBJ2-7; d_call: NA; clone_size: NA; cdr3_length: 14; cdr3_aa: CASSLVGGIYEQYF; cdr3_nt: TGTGCCAGCAGTTTAGTTGGGGGGATCTACGAGCAGTACTTC
v_call: TRBV29-1; j_call: TRBJ1-1; d_call: NA; clone_size: NA; cdr3_length: 16; cdr3_aa: CSVAGEFHSKTGEAFF; cdr3_nt: TGCAGCGTTGCTGGCGAATTTCACTCGAAAACGGGTGAAGCTTTCTTT
v_call: TRBV6-1; j_call: TRBJ2-7; d_call: TRBD1; clone_size: NA; cdr3_length: 14; cdr3_aa: CASSEAGTAYEQYF; cdr3_nt: TGTGCCAGCAGTGAAGCTGGGACAGCGTACGAGCAGTACTTC
v_call: TRBV6-5; j_call: TRBJ2-2; d_call: NA; clone_size: NA; cdr3_length: 14; cdr3_aa: CASSYSSTTGELFF; cdr3_nt: TGTGCCAGCAGTTACTCGAGTACCACCGGGGAGCTGTTTTTT
v_call: TRBV5-6; j_call: TRBJ1-3; d_call: NA; clone_size: once; cdr3_length: 17; cdr3_aa: CASSLVGQGRVGNTIYF; cdr3_nt: TGTGCCAGCAGCTTGGTCGGCCAGGGTCGCGTCGGAAACACCATATATTTT
v_call: TRBV18; j_call: TRBJ2-7; d_call: NA; clone_size: NA; cdr3_length: 12; cdr3_aa: CASSPYGAEQYF; cdr3_nt: TGTGCCAGCTCACCATACGGAGCGGAGCAGTACTTC
v_call: TRBV6-5; j_call: TRBJ2-5; d_call: NA; clone_size: NA; cdr3_length: 14; cdr3_aa: CASRISRVQETQYF; cdr3_nt: TGTGCCAGCAGGATCTCCCGGGTCCAAGAGACCCAGTACTTC
v_call: TRBV20-1; j_call: TRBJ2-7; d_call: NA; clone_size: few; cdr3_length: 13; cdr3_aa: CSASKGRDSEQYF; cdr3_nt: TGCAGTGCTAGTAAAGGCAGGGATAGCGAGCAGTACTTC
v_call: TRBV7-8; j_call: TRBJ1-4; d_call: TRBD1; clone_size: NA; cdr3_length: 19; cdr3_aa: CASSLVSGTGGATNEKLFF; cdr3_nt: TGTGCCAGCAGCTTAGTATCCGGGACAGGGGGCGCGACTAATGAAAAACTGTTTTTT
v_call: TRBV5-1; j_call: TRBJ2-5; d_call: NA; clone_size: once; cdr3_length: 14; cdr3_aa: CASSLDGLLETQYF; cdr3_nt: TGCGCCAGCAGCTTGGACGGACTTTTAGAGACCCAGTACTTC
v_call: TRBV7-9; j_call: TRBJ2-1; d_call: NA; clone_size: NA; cdr3_length: 13; cdr3_aa: CASSGRRGNEQFF; cdr3_nt: TGTGCCAGCAGCGGACGGAGGGGCAATGAGCAGTTCTTC
v_call: TRBV18; j_call: TRBJ2-7; d_call: NA; clone_size: NA; cdr3_length: 16; cdr3_aa: CASSPQRGGTMSEQYF; cdr3_nt: TGTGCCAGCTCCCCACAAAGGGGGGGCACAATGAGCGAGCAGTACTTC
v_call: TRBV19; j_call: TRBJ1-1; d_call: TRBD1; clone_size: NA; cdr3_length: 14; cdr3_aa: CATTSSGRGTEAFF; cdr3_nt: TGTGCCACAACCTCCTCGGGCAGGGGGACTGAAGCTTTCTTT
v_call: TRBV11-2; j_call: TRBJ1-1; d_call: NA; clone_size: NA; cdr3_length: 18; cdr3_aa: CASSLDRFRAGYSTEAFF; cdr3_nt: TGTGCCAGCAGCTTAGATAGGTTTCGGGCAGGGTATAGCACTGAAGCTTTCTTT
v_call: TRBV6-6; j_call: TRBJ1-4; d_call: NA; clone_size: NA; cdr3_length: 15; cdr3_aa: CASSYSGGTNEKLFF; cdr3_nt: TGTGCCAGCAGTTACTCGGGGGGAACTAATGAAAAACTGTTTTTT
v_call: TRBV11-2; j_call: TRBJ2-2; d_call: NA; clone_size: NA; cdr3_length: 15; cdr3_aa: CASSSPMLTAGELFF; cdr3_nt: TGTGCCAGCAGCTCACCGATGCTGACTGCCGGGGAGCTGTTTTTT
v_call: TRBV4-2; j_call: TRBJ2-2; d_call: NA; clone_size: NA; cdr3_length: 12; cdr3_aa: CASSPLAGELFF; cdr3_nt: TGTGCCAGCAGCCCCCTTGCCGGGGAGCTGTTTTTT
v_call: TRBV4-3; j_call: TRBJ2-3; d_call: NA; clone_size: NA; cdr3_length: 14; cdr3_aa: CASSQDLGRDTQYF; cdr3_nt: TGCGCCAGCAGCCAAGATTTGGGGCGGGATACGCAGTATTTT
v_call: TRBV7-9; j_call: TRBJ2-1; d_call: NA; clone_size: once; cdr3_length: 15; cdr3_aa: CASSLNTGSYNEQFF; cdr3_nt: TGTGCCAGCAGCTTAAACACAGGTTCATACAATGAGCAGTTCTTC
v_call: TRBV9; j_call: TRBJ2-7; d_call: NA; clone_size: few; cdr3_length: 13; cdr3_aa: CASSVEQGHEQYF; cdr3_nt: TGTGCCAGCAGCGTAGAACAGGGCCACGAGCAGTACTTC
v_call: TRBV9; j_call: TRBJ1-1; d_call: NA; clone_size: NA; cdr3_length: 15; cdr3_aa: CASSVAWKGDTEAFF; cdr3_nt: TGTGCCAGCAGCGTAGCATGGAAGGGAGACACTGAAGCTTTCTTT
v_call: TRBV19; j_call: TRBJ2-2; d_call: NA; clone_size: NA; cdr3_length: 15; cdr3_aa: CASSIELGDTGELFF; cdr3_nt: TGTGCCAGTAGTATTGAGTTGGGCGACACCGGGGAGCTGTTTTTT
v_call: TRBV6-6; j_call: TRBJ2-7; d_call: NA; clone_size: NA; cdr3_length: 13; cdr3_aa: CASAGLALYEQYF; cdr3_nt: TGTGCCAGCGCGGGGCTAGCCCTCTACGAGCAGTACTTC
v_call: TRBV15; j_call: TRBJ2-2; d_call: TRBD2; clone_size: once; cdr3_length: 15; cdr3_aa: CATSRSGGAGGELFF; cdr3_nt: TGTGCCACCAGCCGGAGCGGGGGGGCCGGCGGGGAGCTGTTTTTT
v_call: TRBV4-1; j_call: TRBJ2-3; d_call: NA; clone_size: NA; cdr3_length: 16; cdr3_aa: CASSQGGLTSTDTQYF; cdr3_nt: TGCGCCAGCAGCCAAGGAGGGTTAACTAGCACAGATACGCAGTATTTT
v_call: TRBV14; j_call: TRBJ1-5; d_call: NA; clone_size: few; cdr3_length: 14; cdr3_aa: CASSQGGFNQPQHF; cdr3_nt: TGTGCCAGCAGCCAAGGAGGGTTTAATCAGCCCCAGCATTTT
v_call: TRBV7-2; j_call: TRBJ2-7; d_call: NA; clone_size: NA; cdr3_length: 15; cdr3_aa: CASSWGAATPYEQYF; cdr3_nt: TGTGCCAGCAGCTGGGGCGCGGCGACGCCCTACGAGCAGTACTTC
v_call: TRBV25-1; j_call: TRBJ2-1; d_call: TRBD2; clone_size: NA; cdr3_length: 15; cdr3_aa: CASSLWGGVGNEQFF; cdr3_nt: TGTGCCAGCTCCTTATGGGGGGGAGTGGGGAATGAGCAGTTCTTC
v_call: TRBV7-9; j_call: TRBJ2-7; d_call: TRBD1; clone_size: NA; cdr3_length: 15; cdr3_aa: CASSSVTGGSYEQYF; cdr3_nt: TGTGCCAGCAGCTCAGTGACAGGGGGATCCTACGAGCAGTACTTC
v_call: TRBV5-6; j_call: TRBJ2-2; d_call: NA; clone_size: NA; cdr3_length: 16; cdr3_aa: CASSLANRGNTGELFF; cdr3_nt: TGTGCCAGCAGCTTGGCTAATAGGGGAAACACCGGGGAGCTGTTTTTT
v_call: TRBV10-3; j_call: TRBJ1-2; d_call: NA; clone_size: NA; cdr3_length: 16; cdr3_aa: CAISEWERPLTYGYTF; cdr3_nt: TGTGCCATCAGTGAGTGGGAGAGACCACTTACCTATGGCTACACCTTC
v_call: TRBV4-1; j_call: TRBJ2-5; d_call: TRBD2; clone_size: NA; cdr3_length: 14; cdr3_aa: CASSQVGTSGLRHF; cdr3_nt: TGCGCCAGCAGCCAAGTAGGGACTAGCGGTCTTAGGCACTTC
v_call: TRBV13; j_call: TRBJ2-5; d_call: NA; clone_size: NA; cdr3_length: 14; cdr3_aa: CASSSARGQETQYF; cdr3_nt: TGTGCCAGCAGCTCTGCCAGGGGCCAAGAGACCCAGTACTTC
v_call: TRBV4-1; j_call: TRBJ1-6; d_call: TRBD1; clone_size: NA; cdr3_length: 19; cdr3_aa: CASSQSSGTGSGYNSPLHF; cdr3_nt: TGCGCCAGCAGCCAATCATCCGGGACAGGGTCAGGATATAATTCACCCCTCCACTTT
v_call: TRBV4-3; j_call: TRBJ2-6; d_call: TRBD1; clone_size: NA; cdr3_length: 19; cdr3_aa: CASSQDRLGTATGANVLTF; cdr3_nt: TGCGCCAGCAGCCAAGATCGATTGGGGACAGCTACTGGGGCCAACGTCCTGACTTTC
v_call: TRBV19; j_call: TRBJ1-2; d_call: NA; clone_size: once; cdr3_length: 12; cdr3_aa: CASSTGMYGYTF; cdr3_nt: TGTGCCAGTAGTACCGGGATGTATGGCTACACCTTC
v_call: TRBV7-2; j_call: TRBJ2-3; d_call: NA; clone_size: NA; cdr3_length: 12; cdr3_aa: CASRRDTDTQYF; cdr3_nt: TGTGCCAGCAGGAGGGACACAGATACGCAGTATTTT
v_call: TRBV5-5; j_call: TRBJ2-5; d_call: NA; clone_size: NA; cdr3_length: 14; cdr3_aa: CASSPGTFTETQYF; cdr3_nt: TGTGCCAGCAGCCCAGGGACTTTCACAGAGACCCAGTACTTC
v_call: TRBV10-3; j_call: TRBJ2-3; d_call: TRBD2; clone_size: NA; cdr3_length: 16; cdr3_aa: CAISDRLAGGKDTQYF; cdr3_nt: TGTGCCATCAGTGACCGACTAGCGGGAGGAAAGGATACGCAGTATTTT
v_call: TRBV4-1; j_call: TRBJ1-1; d_call: TRBD1; clone_size: NA; cdr3_length: 17; cdr3_aa: CASSPLGWGQGGTEAFF; cdr3_nt: TGCGCCAGCAGCCCGCTAGGTTGGGGACAGGGAGGTACTGAAGCTTTCTTT
v_call: TRBV7-2; j_call: TRBJ2-7; d_call: NA; clone_size: once; cdr3_length: 14; cdr3_aa: CASSHGGPAYEQYF; cdr3_nt: TGTGCCAGCAGCCATGGTGGGCCTGCCTACGAGCAGTACTTC
v_call: TRBV6-6; j_call: TRBJ2-5; d_call: NA; clone_size: NA; cdr3_length: 15; cdr3_aa: CASHSGGGGRETQYF; cdr3_nt: TGTGCCAGCCACTCGGGCGGAGGTGGCCGAGAGACCCAGTACTTC
v_call: TRBV10-3; j_call: TRBJ2-7; d_call: TRBD1; clone_size: few; cdr3_length: 14; cdr3_aa: CAINTGTGVGEQYF; cdr3_nt: TGTGCCATCAATACCGGGACAGGAGTGGGAGAGCAGTACTTC
v_call: TRBV27; j_call: TRBJ1-1; d_call: NA; clone_size: NA; cdr3_length: 14; cdr3_aa: CASSHTQKNTEAFF; cdr3_nt: TGTGCCAGCAGCCACACCCAAAAGAACACTGAAGCTTTCTTT
v_call: TRBV11-2; j_call: TRBJ2-1; d_call: TRBD2; clone_size: NA; cdr3_length: 19; cdr3_aa: CASRIVGTSGPAGDNEQFF; cdr3_nt: TGTGCCAGCAGAATAGTAGGGACTAGCGGTCCCGCCGGAGACAATGAGCAGTTCTTC
v_call: TRBV25-1; j_call: TRBJ1-4; d_call: NA; clone_size: NA; cdr3_length: 17; cdr3_aa: CASSSGQPIRLNEKLFF; cdr3_nt: TGTGCCAGCAGTTCTGGACAGCCCATCCGACTTAATGAAAAACTGTTTTTT
v_call: TRBV9; j_call: TRBJ2-1; d_call: TRBD2; clone_size: NA; cdr3_length: 14; cdr3_aa: CASSVGGGTNEQFF; cdr3_nt: TGTGCCAGCAGCGTTGGCGGGGGGACTAATGAGCAGTTCTTC
v_call: TRBV12-2; j_call: TRBJ1-5; d_call: NA; clone_size: NA; cdr3_length: 13; cdr3_aa: CASRLRTPQPQHF; cdr3_nt: TGTGCAAGTCGCCTCAGGACACCTCAGCCCCAGCATTTT
v_call: TRBV12-3/TRBV12-4; j_call: TRBJ2-3; d_call: NA; clone_size: NA; cdr3_length: 11; cdr3_aa: CASSLRDPKYF; cdr3_nt: TGTGCCAGCAGTCTGCGTGATCCAAAGTATTTT
v_call: TRBV19; j_call: TRBJ2-1; d_call: TRBD1; clone_size: NA; cdr3_length: 16; cdr3_aa: CASSIDIIQGYNEQFF; cdr3_nt: TGTGCCAGTAGTATAGATATTATACAGGGGTACAATGAGCAGTTCTTC
v_call: TRBV9; j_call: TRBJ2-3; d_call: NA; clone_size: NA; cdr3_length: 12; cdr3_aa: CASSKTPDTQYF; cdr3_nt: TGTGCCAGCAGCAAGACACCGGATACGCAGTATTTT
v_call: TRBV11-2; j_call: TRBJ2-7; d_call: TRBD1; clone_size: NA; cdr3_length: 14; cdr3_aa: CASSSHGQVYEQYF; cdr3_nt: TGTGCCAGCAGCTCGCATGGACAGGTCTACGAGCAGTACTTC
v_call: TRBV7-3; j_call: TRBJ2-6; d_call: TRBD1; clone_size: NA; cdr3_length: 18; cdr3_aa: CASSLTGQTISGANVLTF; cdr3_nt: TGTGCCAGCAGCTTAACGGGACAGACCATCTCTGGGGCCAACGTCCTGACTTTC
v_call: TRBV19; j_call: TRBJ1-1; d_call: NA; clone_size: NA; cdr3_length: 13; cdr3_aa: CASGTTGWAEAFF; cdr3_nt: TGTGCCAGTGGCACCACAGGTTGGGCTGAAGCTTTCTTT
v_call: TRBV11-3; j_call: TRBJ2-1; d_call: TRBD2; clone_size: NA; cdr3_length: 14; cdr3_aa: CASSPGGGYNEQFF; cdr3_nt: TGTGCCAGCAGCCCCGGGGGGGGTTACAATGAGCAGTTCTTC
v_call: TRBV5-1; j_call: TRBJ1-1; d_call: NA; clone_size: NA; cdr3_length: 17; cdr3_aa: CASSLAPQGTLGTEAFF; cdr3_nt: TGCGCCAGCAGCTTGGCCCCGCAGGGGACCCTTGGGACTGAAGCTTTCTTT
v_call: TRBV3-1/TRBV3-2; j_call: TRBJ1-4; d_call: NA; clone_size: NA; cdr3_length: 14; cdr3_aa: CASSQGPLNEKLFF; cdr3_nt: TGTGCCAGCAGCCAAGGGCCCCTTAATGAAAAACTGTTTTTT
v_call: TRBV18; j_call: TRBJ2-2; d_call: NA; clone_size: NA; cdr3_length: 14; cdr3_aa: CASSPPSTNGELFF; cdr3_nt: TGTGCCAGCTCACCACCGAGTACCAACGGGGAGCTGTTTTTT
v_call: TRBV30; j_call: TRBJ1-2; d_call: NA; clone_size: few; cdr3_length: 15; cdr3_aa: CAWSGRTPGYYGYTF; cdr3_nt: TGTGCCTGGAGTGGGCGCACCCCAGGGTACTATGGCTACACCTTC